These 30 T cell receptor beta chains originate from one sample sequenced in a study of identical twins. Using its own MiXCR run on the 5' RACE reads, TCRdb lists one record per CDR3 protein. Of roughly 150,000 distinct CDR3 sequences listed, approximately 4% are singletons. What was sequenced was memory T cells sorted from blood. The origin of the receptors is a man aged 18 to 30 in good health.

Ten or more counts support this clonotype. The V gene is TRBV20-1, the J gene TRBJ2-7, with TRBD2 as a possible D gene (6 bases). This CDR3 is built from 15 residues. Germline V gives CDR1 DFQATT, CDR2 SNEGSKA (reference sequence). Trimming shortened V by 4 bases and J by 3 bases, and 19 bases separated the two germline ends. The DNA of the CDR3 is TGCAGTGCTACCCCCGGGCTAGCGCTGAACTACGAGCAGTACTTC. This codes for CSATPGLALNYEQYF.

The sample holds many counts of this clonotype. J is TRBJ2-5 and V is TRBV6-5; no clear D gene. Trimming took off 3 bases at V and 2 bases at J, with 10 bases between the two ends. CDR1 is MNHEY and CDR2 is SVGAGI in the germline V gene. The CDR3 runs 14 residues. This CDR3 is CASSYWASQETQYF. The DNA for the CDR3 is TGTGCCAGCAGTTATTGGGCCTCACAAGAGACCCAGTACTTC.

This clonotype was seen many times. The gene calls are TRBV2 and TRBJ2-7; the D gene is possibly TRBD1 (6 bases). Trimming took off 6 bases at V and 1 base at J, with 16 bases between the two ends. Germline loops: CDR1 SNHLY, CDR2 FYNNEI. The length of the CDR3 is 15 residues. CDR3 protein: CASRGQSVGSYEQYF. CDR3 nucleotides: TGTGCCAGCAGAGGACAGTCCGTGGGGTCCTACGAGCAGTACTTC.

This clonotype was counted between two and nine times. The chain uses TRBV3-1 and TRBJ1-2; D ambiguous. The CDR3 extends over 14 amino acids. Trimming took off 4 bases at V and 2 bases at J, with 11 bases between the two ends. Per germline, CDR1 LGHDT and CDR2 YNNKEL (reference sequence). This CDR3 reads CASSPRSGNYGYTF. The CDR3 region has the DNA TGTGCCAGCAGCCCCCGGTCTGGCAACTATGGCTACACCTTC.

This clonotype was seen many times. The chain employs TRBV20-1 and TRBJ2-3; TRBD2 agrees at 10 bases. This CDR3 has 17 amino acids. The J segment lost 0 bases and the V segment lost 6 bases, leaving 12 bases of the junction unmatched. Looked up from germline, CDR1 is DFQATT and CDR2 is SNEGSKA (reference sequence). CDR3 coding DNA: TGCAGTGCACCGAAGCGGGAGGGATTCCTTAGCACAGATACGCAGTATTTT. Amino acid sequence: CSAPKREGFLSTDTQYF.

The sample holds many counts of this clonotype. The CDR3 sequence is CASSPRSGLGEAFF. CDR3 bases: TGTGCCAGCAGCCCCCGCTCAGGGCTAGGCGAAGCTTTCTTT. The chain employs TRBV9 and TRBJ1-1, with D perhaps matching TRBD1 (5 bases). Germline CDR1 and CDR2: SGDLS and YYNGEE. V lost 4 bases and J 8 bases, leaving 18 bases between the germline ends. The CDR3 covers 14 residues. The entire variable domain, with the rest obtained from reference TRBV9 and TRBJ1-1, is as follows: DSGVTQTPKHLITATGQRVTLRCSPRSGDLSVYWYQQSLDQGLQFLIQYYNGEERAKGNILERFSAQQFPDLHSELNLSSLELGDSALYFCASSPRSGLGEAFFGQGTRLTVV.

This clonotype was detected ten times or more. The chain uses TRBV6-1 and TRBJ2-5, with D perhaps TRBD1 (6 bases). V lost 8 bases and J lost 1, with 20 bases in between. The germline gives CDR1 MNHNS, CDR2 SASEGT. The CDR3 loop spans 16 amino acids. In DNA form, the CDR3 reads TGTGCCAGCGGGCGGACAGCCGTACCAATCCAAGAGACCCAGTACTTC. Translated, it gives CASGRTAVPIQETQYF.

Many counts were recorded for this clonotype. The chain employs TRBV25-1 and TRBJ2-1, with D perhaps assigned TRBD1 or TRBD2 (5 bases each). Trimming shortened V by 4 bases and J by 4 bases, and 11 bases separated the two germline ends. From germline, CDR1 is MGHDK and CDR2 SYGVNS. The CDR3 totals 14 residues. The CDR3 nucleotides are TGTGCCAGCAGTGCCGGGACCGATTACAATGAGCAGTTCTTC. This gives the protein CASSAGTDYNEQFF.

This clonotype has a count of ten or more. The J gene is TRBJ1-1, the V gene TRBV6-1, with 7 bases lining up with TRBD1. Trimming took 7 bases from V and 3 from J; bases not matched to a gene: 8. The CDR3 length is 14 residues. Germline V gives CDR1 MNHNS, CDR2 SASEGT. CDR3 DNA: TGTGCCAGCACTAAACAGGGGAGGTACACTGAAGCTTTCTTT. Protein: CASTKQGRYTEAFF.

This clonotype has ten or more counts. V gene TRBV28 combines with J gene TRBJ2-7, with TRBD1 identical over 9 bases. Germline-derived CDR1 and CDR2 are MDHEN and SYDVKM. Unmatched junction bases numbered 11, after V lost 8 bases and J lost 6 bases. The CDR3 is 14 amino acids. CDR3 amino acids: CASLGQGQASEQYV. The CDR3, as DNA: TGTGCCAGCTTGGGACAGGGCCAAGCGAGCGAGCAGTACGTC.

This clonotype was counted many times. The chain couples TRBV4-2 to TRBJ2-2; D is possibly TRBD2 (6 bases). The V gene's germline CDR1 is LGHNA and CDR2 YNFKEQ. With 4 bases removed from V and 1 base from J, the gap between germline ends came to 10 bases. CDR3 size: 15 residues. CDR3 coding DNA: TGTGCCAGCAGCCTGGGGCGGGAGAACACCGGGGAGCTGTTTTTT. Residues: CASSLGRENTGELFF.

This clonotype was observed at least ten times. The J gene is TRBJ2-1, the V gene TRBV5-4; 10 bases are shared with TRBD2. The ends lost 0 bases at V and 10 bases at J; junction bases unmatched: 19. Germline assignment: CDR1 SGHNT and CDR2 YYREEE (reference sequence). CDR3 length: 19 amino acids. The DNA for the CDR3 is TGTGCCAGCAGCTTGGACAGGGCCAGCGGGAGGGCCCTTTTTGGCGAGCAGTTCTTC. Translated, it gives CASSLDRASGRALFGEQFF.

V usage is TRBV7-2 and J usage is TRBJ2-3; D uncertain. With 0 bases removed from V and 0 bases from J, the gap between germline ends came to 7 bases. CDR1 and CDR2 (germline): SGHTA, FQGNSA. There are 15 residues in the CDR3. CDR3 sequence reads: CASSLAGLSTDTQYF. The CDR3 DNA is TGTGCCAGCAGCTTAGCGGGTCTTAGCACAGATACGCAGTATTTT.

The chain recombines TRBV2 with TRBJ2-1; D is perhaps TRBD2 (6 bases). V lost 3 bases and J 10 bases, leaving 13 bases between the germline ends. CDR1 and CDR2 (germline): SNHLY, FYNNEI. The CDR3 is 13 amino acids. DNA for the CDR3: TGTGCCAGCAGTGAGGGGACTTCGGTAGAGCAGTTCTTC. This gives the protein CASSEGTSVEQFF.

In its sample, this clonotype ranks as medium-sized (0.01 to 0.1%). The chain is built from TRBV12-3 or TRBV12-4 and TRBJ2-7, with 8 bases fitting TRBD2. V lost 1 base to trimming and J lost 2 bases; unmatched junction nucleotides: 4. The length of the CDR3 is 15 residues. The CDR3 coding sequence is TGTGCCAGCAGTTTAGGGCTAGCGGGCACCTACGAGCAGTACTTC. The encoded protein is CASSLGLAGTYEQYF.

This clonotype has a count of ten or more. The chain employs TRBV2 and TRBJ2-2; tentatively, D is TRBD1 (6 bases). Trimming shortened V by 6 bases and J by 5 bases, and 13 bases separated the two germline ends. CDR1 and CDR2 (germline): SNHLY, FYNNEI. This CDR3 has 14 amino acids. CDR3 DNA sequence: TGTGCCAGCAGCCCGGGACAACCTACCGGGGAGCTGTTTTTT. Its translation is CASSPGQPTGELFF.

This clonotype was observed at least ten times. V usage is TRBV15 and J usage is TRBJ2-3; D is uncertain. The CDR3 loop spans 13 amino acids. Trimming left V 1 base short and J 4 bases short, with 6 bases between. CDR1 and CDR2 (germline): LNHNV, YYDKDF (reference sequence). The CDR3 reads CATSRGVADTQYF. CDR3 in DNA: TGTGCCACCAGCAGAGGGGTAGCAGATACGCAGTATTTT. Together with reference TRBV15 and TRBJ2-3, the CDR3 gives the full variable domain: DAMVIQNPRYQVTQFGKPVTLSCSQTLNHNVMYWYQQKSSQAPKLLFHYYDKDFNNEADTPDNFQSRRPNTSFCFLDIRSPGLGDTAMYLCATSRGVADTQYFGPGTRLTVL.

With respect to this clonotype: A much larger clone is a single base away; this may be a read error. This sequence joins TRBV9 and TRBJ1-6; no reliable D call. The germline CDR1 and CDR2 sequences are SGDLS and YYNGEE. This CDR3 is built from 14 residues. Here the CDR3 reads CASSARHGDSPLDF. In DNA form, the CDR3 reads TGTGCCAGCAGCGCCCGACACGGTGATTCACCCCTCGACTTT.

There are many counts of this clonotype. This sequence joins TRBV12-3 or TRBV12-4 and TRBJ2-2; 10 positions agree with TRBD1. The V gene end was trimmed by 4 bases and the J gene end by 5 bases; junction bases not matched to a gene: 4. The CDR3 sequence is 15 residues long. CDR3 in amino acids: CASSWGQGKTGELFF. CDR3 coding DNA: TGTGCCAGCAGTTGGGGACAGGGGAAAACCGGGGAGCTGTTTTTT.

This clonotype was found a few times. The CDR3 sequence is CASSPLRKNIQYF. In DNA form, the CDR3 reads TGTGCCAGCAGCCCCCTGAGAAAAAACATTCAGTACTTC. J is TRBJ2-4 and V is TRBV7-8; D unclear. Looked up from germline, CDR1 is SGHVS and CDR2 is FQNEAQ. The V end was cut by 5 bases, the J end by 4 bases, with 9 bases between. This CDR3 comprises 13 residues.

This clonotype was counted only a few times. The chain combines TRBV11-2 with TRBJ2-7, with D perhaps matching TRBD1 (6 bases). There are 14 residues in the CDR3. Germline V CDR1 and CDR2: SGHAT, FQNNGV. The V end was cut by 2 bases, the J end by 6 bases, with 14 bases between. The chain's CDR3 is CASSLRGIPSEQYF. The DNA for the CDR3 is TGTGCCAGCAGCTTAAGGGGGATCCCGAGCGAGCAGTACTTC.

This clonotype has at least ten counts. The chain uses TRBV4-3 and TRBJ2-7, with 8 bases aligning to TRBD2. This CDR3 has 16 amino acids. The germline gives CDR1 LGHNA, CDR2 YSLEER. J gave up 0 bases and V 2 bases, and 6 bases lay outside the gene matches. CDR3 residues: CASSQTLTSGSYEQYF. CDR3 coding DNA: TGCGCCAGCAGCCAAACCCTCACTAGCGGCTCCTACGAGCAGTACTTC.

There are many counts of this clonotype. The V and J genes are TRBV9 and TRBJ2-7; 7 nucleotides match TRBD1. The CDR3 consists of 15 residues. V trimming: 4 bases; J trimming: 7 bases; junction bases outside the gene matches: 14. CDR1 and CDR2 (germline): SGDLS, YYNGEE. CDR3 in DNA: TGTGCCAGCAGCCCCAACGCGGCGGCAGGGGGAGAGCAGTACTTC. Its translation: CASSPNAAAGGEQYF.

This clonotype showed up just a few times. The chain combines TRBV24-1 with TRBJ2-7; tentatively, D is TRBD2 (5 bases). CDR1 and CDR2 from the germline V gene are KGHDR and SFDVKD. Trimming took off 7 bases at V and 0 bases at J, with 12 bases between the two ends. This CDR3 is 14 amino acids long. As DNA, the CDR3 is TGTGCCACCAGGTCACCGGGATTCTCCTACGAGCAGTACGTC. The encoded protein is CATRSPGFSYEQYV.

This clonotype was counted many times. The chain combines TRBV25-1 with TRBJ2-5; D not certain. CDR1 is MGHDK and CDR2 is SYGVNS in the germline V gene. V was trimmed by 6 bases and J by 4 bases, leaving 12 bases between them. CDR3 length: 13 residues. The CDR3 spells CASRSTTGETQYF. In DNA form, the CDR3 reads TGTGCCAGCAGATCCACAACCGGAGAGACCCAGTACTTC.

This clonotype was seen many times. The gene calls are TRBV15 and TRBJ1-5; no definite D call. The CDR3 covers 13 residues. The V gene lost 8 bases and the J gene lost 1 base, with 9 bases spanning the gap. Per germline, CDR1 LNHNV and CDR2 YYDKDF (reference sequence). CDR3 loop: CATEEGSNQPQHF. Here the CDR3 DNA reads TGTGCCACCGAGGAGGGCAGCAATCAGCCCCAGCATTTT.

At least ten counts were recorded for this clonotype. CDR3 coding DNA: TGTGCCAGCAGCTCGCCGGGACTAGCGGGAGAAGAGACCCAGTACTTC. The encoded protein is CASSSPGLAGEETQYF. The V call is TRBV7-2, the J call TRBJ2-5; 14 bases align to TRBD2. Losses at the gene ends were 4 bases for V and 3 bases for J; bases not matched to a gene: 4. The germline CDR1 and CDR2 sequences are SGHTA and FQGNSA. The CDR3 is 16 amino acids.

This clonotype was recorded many times. The chain joins TRBV7-9 to TRBJ1-2, with D unresolved. This CDR3 has 16 amino acids. The V end was cut by 1 base, the J end by 1 base, with 13 bases between. Germline assignment: CDR1 SEHNR and CDR2 FQNEAQ (reference sequence). CDR3 in amino acids: CASSLVGRRNNYGYTF. The DNA for the CDR3 is TGTGCCAGCAGCTTAGTAGGCAGGAGGAATAACTATGGCTACACCTTC.

This clonotype was observed at least ten times. This rearrangement joins TRBV7-2 to TRBJ2-7; 8 bases line up with TRBD1. CDR3 length: 14 residues. V shed 4 bases, J shed 6 bases, and the junction held 8 bases outside the gene matches. Germline-derived CDR1 and CDR2 are SGHTA and FQGNSA. The CDR3 protein is CASSSSGTGLEQYF. The CDR3 DNA reads as TGTGCCAGCAGCTCGTCCGGGACAGGACTCGAGCAGTACTTC.

This clonotype was detected ten times or more. V and J are TRBV7-6 and TRBJ1-6, with 8 bases aligning to TRBD1. The length of the CDR3 is 15 residues. Per the germline V gene, CDR1 is SGHVS and CDR2 is FNYEAQ. The ends lost 0 bases at V and 7 bases at J; junction bases unmatched: 2. The CDR3 loop reads CASSLARTGNSPLHF. The CDR3 nucleotides read TGTGCCAGCAGCTTAGCCCGGACAGGGAATTCACCCCTCCACTTT.